This T cell receptor beta chain was identified during a study of metastatic and nonmetastatic thyroid tumors. Study-level information: Comparative analysis of repertoires was undertaken across blood and tumor or nodule tissue obtained from malignant and benign thyroid patients. General study findings and limits: Reports indicated that malignant thyroid tumors showed significantly higher TCR beta diversity than benign nodules did, in blood and tumor.

TCRdb re-clonotyped the PCR reads through MiXCR. This table holds about 22,000 clones, under 25% found once. The CDR3 is 12 amino acids. Trimming took 6 bases from V and 2 from J, leaving 9 bases between them. CDR1 is SGHDT, CDR2 YYEEEE, per germline. Patients underwent thyroid surgery, and none had received any treatment before it. This clone was counted many times. The antigen remains undetermined. The V gene is TRBV5-6, the J gene TRBJ2-7, with a weak D call TRBD1 (5 bases). Sequenced input: blood. This TCR was sampled from a male donor with papillary thyroid cancer or a benign thyroid nodule (not recorded which). Some clones in this sample may be carry-over from other donors' samples. In DNA, the CDR3 is TGTGCCAGCACTACAGGCCCCTACGAGCAGTACTTC. This translates into CASTTGPYEQYF.